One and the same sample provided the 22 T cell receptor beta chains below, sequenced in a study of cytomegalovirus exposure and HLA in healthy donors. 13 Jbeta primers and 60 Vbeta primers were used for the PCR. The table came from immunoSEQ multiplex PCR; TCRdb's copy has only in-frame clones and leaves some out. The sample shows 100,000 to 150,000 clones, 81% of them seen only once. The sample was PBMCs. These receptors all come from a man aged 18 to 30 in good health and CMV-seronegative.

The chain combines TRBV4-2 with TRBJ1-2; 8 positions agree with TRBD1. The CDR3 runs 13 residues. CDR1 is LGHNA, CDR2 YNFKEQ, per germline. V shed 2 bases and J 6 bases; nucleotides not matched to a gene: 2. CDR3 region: CASSQRTGHGYTF. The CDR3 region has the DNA TGTGCCAGCAGCCAACGGACAGGGCATGGCTACACCTTC.

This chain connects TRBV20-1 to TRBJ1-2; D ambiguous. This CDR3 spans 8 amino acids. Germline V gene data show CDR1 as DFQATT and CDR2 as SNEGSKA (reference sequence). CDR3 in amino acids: CRAGGYTF. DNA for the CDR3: TGCAGGGCGGGGGGCTACACCTTC.

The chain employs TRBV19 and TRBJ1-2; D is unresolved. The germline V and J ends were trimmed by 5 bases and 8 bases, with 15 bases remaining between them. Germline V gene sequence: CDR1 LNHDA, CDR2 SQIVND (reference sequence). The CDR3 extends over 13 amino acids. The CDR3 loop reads CASSPESRIGYTF. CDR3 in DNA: TGTGCCAGTAGTCCCGAGTCCAGGATCGGCTACACCTTC. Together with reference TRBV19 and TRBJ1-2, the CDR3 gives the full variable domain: DGGITQSPKYLFRKEGQNVTLSCEQNLNHDAMYWYRQDPGQGLRLIYYSQIVNDFQKGDIAEGYSVSREKKESFPLTVTSAQKNPTAFYLCASSPESRIGYTFGSGTRLTVV.

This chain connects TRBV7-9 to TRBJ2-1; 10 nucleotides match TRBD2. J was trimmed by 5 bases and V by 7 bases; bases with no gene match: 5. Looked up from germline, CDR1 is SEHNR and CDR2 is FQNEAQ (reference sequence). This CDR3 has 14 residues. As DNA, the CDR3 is TGTGCCAGCACCCAAAGCGGGGGGGACAATGAGCAGTTCTTC. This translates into CASTQSGGDNEQFF.

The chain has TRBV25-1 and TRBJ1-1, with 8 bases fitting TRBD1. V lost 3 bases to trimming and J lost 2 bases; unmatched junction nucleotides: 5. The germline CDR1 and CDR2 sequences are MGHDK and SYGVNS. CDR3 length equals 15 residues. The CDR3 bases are TGTGCCAGCAGTGACATGGACAGGGATAACACTGAAGCTTTCTTT. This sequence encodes CASSDMDRDNTEAFF.

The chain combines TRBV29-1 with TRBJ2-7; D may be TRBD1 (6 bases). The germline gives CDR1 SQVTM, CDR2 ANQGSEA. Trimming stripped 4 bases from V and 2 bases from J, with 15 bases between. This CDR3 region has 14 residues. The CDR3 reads CSVAERQDPYEQYF. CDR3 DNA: TGCAGCGTTGCAGAACGACAGGATCCCTACGAGCAGTACTTC.

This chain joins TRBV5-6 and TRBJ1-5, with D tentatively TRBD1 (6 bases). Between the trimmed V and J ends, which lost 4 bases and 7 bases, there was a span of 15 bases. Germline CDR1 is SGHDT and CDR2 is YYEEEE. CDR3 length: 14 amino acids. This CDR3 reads CASSPGGASQPQHF. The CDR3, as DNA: TGTGCCAGCAGCCCTGGGGGGGCATCCCAGCCCCAGCATTTT.

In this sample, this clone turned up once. The CDR3 bases are TGTGCCAGCAGCCCCCGAAAGGGACAGGGGATTACTGGAAACACCATATATTTT. Its translation: CASSPRKGQGITGNTIYF. The rearrangement uses TRBV7-8 and TRBJ1-3, with TRBD1 matching 10 bases. J lost 2 bases, V lost 5 bases, and 12 bases had no gene match. The germline V gene has CDR1 SGHVS and CDR2 FQNEAQ. The CDR3 totals 18 residues.

Here the CDR3 reads CASSSAGTGELFF. DNA for the CDR3: TGTGCCAGCAGCTCCGCGGGGACCGGGGAGCTGTTTTTT. V and J are TRBV9 and TRBJ2-2; possible D gene TRBD2, 6 bases. CDR1 and CDR2 (germline): SGDLS, YYNGEE. The CDR3 is 13 amino acids. V gave up 4 bases and J gave up 5 bases, with 9 bases separating them.

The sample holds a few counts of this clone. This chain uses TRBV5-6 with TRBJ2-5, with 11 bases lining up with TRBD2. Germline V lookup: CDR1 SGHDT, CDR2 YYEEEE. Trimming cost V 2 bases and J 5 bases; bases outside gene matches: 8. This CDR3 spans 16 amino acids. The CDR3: CASSFRLAGGRETQYF. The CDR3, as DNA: TGTGCCAGCAGCTTTAGGCTAGCGGGGGGCCGGGAGACCCAGTACTTC.

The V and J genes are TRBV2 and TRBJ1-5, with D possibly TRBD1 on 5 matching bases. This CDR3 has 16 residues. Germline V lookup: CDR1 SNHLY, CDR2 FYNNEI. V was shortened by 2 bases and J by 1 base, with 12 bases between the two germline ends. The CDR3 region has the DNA TGTGCCAGCAGTGAATCCGCCCACAGGAGCAATCAGCCCCAGCATTTT. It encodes CASSESAHRSNQPQHF.

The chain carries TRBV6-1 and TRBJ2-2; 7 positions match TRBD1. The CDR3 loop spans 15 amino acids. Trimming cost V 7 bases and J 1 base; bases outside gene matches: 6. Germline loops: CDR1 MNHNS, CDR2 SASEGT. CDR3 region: CASTRGTLNTGELFF. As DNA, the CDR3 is TGTGCCAGCACCAGGGGGACGTTGAACACCGGGGAGCTGTTTTTT.

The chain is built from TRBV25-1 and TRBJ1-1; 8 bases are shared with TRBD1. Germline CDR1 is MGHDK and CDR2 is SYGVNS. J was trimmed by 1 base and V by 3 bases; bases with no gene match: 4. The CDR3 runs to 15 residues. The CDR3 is CASSDADRGNTEAFF. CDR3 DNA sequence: TGTGCCAGCAGTGACGCCGACAGGGGGAACACTGAAGCTTTCTTT.

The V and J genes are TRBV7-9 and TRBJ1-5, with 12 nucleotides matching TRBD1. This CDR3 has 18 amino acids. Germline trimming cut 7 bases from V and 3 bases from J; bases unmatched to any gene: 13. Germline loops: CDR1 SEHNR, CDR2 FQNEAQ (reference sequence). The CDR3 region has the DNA TGTGCCAGCACCTATACCCCGGGACAGGGGGCCTACAATCAGCCCCAGCATTTT. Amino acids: CASTYTPGQGAYNQPQHF.

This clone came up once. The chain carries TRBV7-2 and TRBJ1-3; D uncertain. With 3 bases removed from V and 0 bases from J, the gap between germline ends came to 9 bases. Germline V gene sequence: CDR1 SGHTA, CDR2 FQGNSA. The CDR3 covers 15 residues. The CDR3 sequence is CASSFGFSSGNTIYF. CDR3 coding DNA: TGTGCCAGCAGCTTCGGGTTCAGCTCTGGAAACACCATATATTTT.

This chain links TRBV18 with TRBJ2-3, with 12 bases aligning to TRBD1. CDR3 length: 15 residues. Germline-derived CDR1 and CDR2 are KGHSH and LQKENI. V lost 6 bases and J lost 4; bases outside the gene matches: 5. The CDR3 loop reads CASSWDRGHSDTQYF. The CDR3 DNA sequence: TGTGCCAGCTCGTGGGACAGGGGGCACTCAGATACGCAGTATTTT.

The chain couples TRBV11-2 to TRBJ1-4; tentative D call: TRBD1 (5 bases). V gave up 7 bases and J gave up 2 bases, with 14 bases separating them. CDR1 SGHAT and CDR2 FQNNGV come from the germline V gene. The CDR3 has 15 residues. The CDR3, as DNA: TGTGCCAGCAAACCCTTGGGGGGGACTAATGAAAAACTGTTTTTT. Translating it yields CASKPLGGTNEKLFF.

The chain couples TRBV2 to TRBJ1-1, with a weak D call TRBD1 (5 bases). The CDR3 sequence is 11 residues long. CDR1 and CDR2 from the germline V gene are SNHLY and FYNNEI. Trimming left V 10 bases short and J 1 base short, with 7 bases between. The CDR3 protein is CATTGNTEAFF. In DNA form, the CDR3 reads TGTGCCACCACAGGGAACACTGAAGCTTTCTTT.

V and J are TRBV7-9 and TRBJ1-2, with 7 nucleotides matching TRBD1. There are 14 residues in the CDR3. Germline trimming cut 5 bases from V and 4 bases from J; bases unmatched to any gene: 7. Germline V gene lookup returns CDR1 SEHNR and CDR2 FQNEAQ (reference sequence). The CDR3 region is CASSPGTEVYGYTF. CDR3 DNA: TGTGCCAGCAGCCCGGGGACAGAAGTCTATGGCTACACCTTC.

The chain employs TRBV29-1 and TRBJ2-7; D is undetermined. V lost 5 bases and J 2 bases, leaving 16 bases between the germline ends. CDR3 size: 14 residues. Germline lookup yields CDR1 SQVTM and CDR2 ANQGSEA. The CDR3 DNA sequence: TGCAGCGTTCTAACCGCCGTCCCTCCCTACGAGCAGTACTTC. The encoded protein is CSVLTAVPPYEQYF.

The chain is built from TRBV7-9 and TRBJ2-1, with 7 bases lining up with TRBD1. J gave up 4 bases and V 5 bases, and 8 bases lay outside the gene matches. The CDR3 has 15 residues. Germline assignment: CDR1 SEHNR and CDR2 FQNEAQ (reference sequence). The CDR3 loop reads CASSQRQGPYNEQFF. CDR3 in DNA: TGTGCCAGCAGCCAGCGACAGGGTCCTTACAATGAGCAGTTCTTC.

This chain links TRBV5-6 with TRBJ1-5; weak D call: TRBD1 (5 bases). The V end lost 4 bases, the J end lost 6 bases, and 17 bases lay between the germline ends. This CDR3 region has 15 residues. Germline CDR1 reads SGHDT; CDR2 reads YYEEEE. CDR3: CASSPTGGRGQPQHF. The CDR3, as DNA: TGTGCCAGCAGCCCCACGGGGGGACGAGGTCAGCCCCAGCATTTT.